This T cell receptor beta chain is from a study of blood T cell repertoires in COVID-19. Study information: Sites across the United States, Italy and Spain contributed samples from acute and convalescent COVID-19. PBMCs, B-cell-depleted T cells, or T cells were the source of the cDNA or gDNA that made up the material.

This CDR3 has 14 residues. The germline V gene has CDR1 SGDLS and CDR2 YYNGEE. V was pared by 2 bases and J by 6 bases, with 9 bases between. Authors' analysis steps: For nucleated cells, counts were estimated from reference gene primer amplification. Some clones are missing from TCRdb's copy, which holds only in-frame ones; the method was immunoSEQ multiplex PCR. The DNA was the basis for D and trimming; V, J and clone size are from that table. The repertoire includes over 200,000 clones, about 80% of them detected once, and 3% to 3.5% sits in the top ten. This chain connects TRBV9 to TRBJ1-6, with TRBD1 as a possible D gene (5 bases). The sequenced sample consisted of peripheral blood. The sequence was obtained from a woman aged 80 or older with acute or convalescent COVID-19. Written as DNA, the CDR3 is TGTGCCAGCAGCGTCAGGGCGTCTAATTCACCCCTCCACTTT. Translated: CASSVRASNSPLHF.